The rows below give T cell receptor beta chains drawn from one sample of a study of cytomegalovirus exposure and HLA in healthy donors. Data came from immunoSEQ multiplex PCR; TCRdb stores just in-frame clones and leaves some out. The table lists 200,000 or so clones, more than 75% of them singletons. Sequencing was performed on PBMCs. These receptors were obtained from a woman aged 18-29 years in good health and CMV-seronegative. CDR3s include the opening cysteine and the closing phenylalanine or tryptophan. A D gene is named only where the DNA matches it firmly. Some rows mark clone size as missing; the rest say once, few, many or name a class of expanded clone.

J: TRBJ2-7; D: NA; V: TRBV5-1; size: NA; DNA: TGCGCCAGCAGCTTGGTGAGGTCCGAGCAGTACTTC; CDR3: CASSLVRSEQYF
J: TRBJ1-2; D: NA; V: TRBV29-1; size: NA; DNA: TGCAGCGCCGAACGAGGGGGATATGGCTACACCTTC; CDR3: CSAERGGYGYTF
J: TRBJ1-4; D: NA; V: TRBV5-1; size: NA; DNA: TGCGCCAGCAGCTTGGCCGGCCAGCGTAATGAAAAACTGTTTTTT; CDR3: CASSLAGQRNEKLFF
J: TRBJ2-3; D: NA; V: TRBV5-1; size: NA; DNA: TGCGCCAGCAGCTTGTGGGGCGGGGAGGCAGATACGCAGTATTTT; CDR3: CASSLWGGEADTQYF
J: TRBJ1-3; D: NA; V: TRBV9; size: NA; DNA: TGTGCCAGCAGCGTAGCGTCAGGGGAAAACACCATATATTTT; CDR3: CASSVASGENTIYF
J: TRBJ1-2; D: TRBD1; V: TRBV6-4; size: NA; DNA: TGTGCCAGCAGGGGGACAGGACGGGACTATGGCTACCCCTTC; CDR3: CASRGTGRDYGYPF
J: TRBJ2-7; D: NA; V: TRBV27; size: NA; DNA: TGTGCCAGCAGTTTATCCCGGGGTCACTTCTCCTACGAGCAGTACTTC; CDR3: CASSLSRGHFSYEQYF
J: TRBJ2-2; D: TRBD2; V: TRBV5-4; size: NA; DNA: TGTGCCAGCAGCGGGTCGGGTCCGGGACTAGGAGGGACCGGGGAGCTGTTTTTT; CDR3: CASSGSGPGLGGTGELFF
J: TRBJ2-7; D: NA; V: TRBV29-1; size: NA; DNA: TGCAGCGTGGGGACTGAAATGCTCGAGCAGTACTTC; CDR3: CSVGTEMLEQYF
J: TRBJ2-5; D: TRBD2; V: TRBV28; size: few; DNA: TGTGCCAGCAGTTTGGGGACTAGCGGGAGATCAGAGACCCAGTACTTC; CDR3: CASSLGTSGRSETQYF
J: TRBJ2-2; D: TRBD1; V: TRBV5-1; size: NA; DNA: TGCGCCAGCAGCTTGGAGACAGGGGAAACCGGGGAGCTGTTTTTT; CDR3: CASSLETGETGELFF
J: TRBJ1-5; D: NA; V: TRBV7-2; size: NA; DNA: TGTGCCAGCAGCTTAGTTGTAGGGGATAATCAGCCCCAGCATTTT; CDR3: CASSLVVGDNQPQHF
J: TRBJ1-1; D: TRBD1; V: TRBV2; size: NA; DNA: TGTGCCAGCAGCGACCGGACAGGCCCGAGAATCTTT; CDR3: CASSDRTGPRIF
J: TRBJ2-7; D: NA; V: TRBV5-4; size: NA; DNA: TGTGCCAGCAGCCGACAGGACTCCTACGAGCAGTACTTC; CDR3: CASSRQDSYEQYF
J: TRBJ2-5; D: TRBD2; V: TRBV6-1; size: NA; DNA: TGTGCCAGCAGTTGGGGACTAGCGGTTCAAGAGACCCAGTACTTC; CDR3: CASSWGLAVQETQYF
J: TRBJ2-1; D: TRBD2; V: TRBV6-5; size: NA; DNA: TGTGCCAGCAGGCTAAGAGCGGGGGACTACAATGAGCAGTTCTTC; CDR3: CASRLRAGDYNEQFF
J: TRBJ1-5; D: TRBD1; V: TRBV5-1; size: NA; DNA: TGCGCCAGCAGCTTAACAGGGGGAGAAAGTCAGCCCCAGCATTTT; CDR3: CASSLTGGESQPQHF
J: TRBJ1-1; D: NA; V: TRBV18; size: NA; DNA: TGTGCCAGCTCACCCCTCAGGGGGAACACTGAAGCTTTCTTT; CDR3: CASSPLRGNTEAFF
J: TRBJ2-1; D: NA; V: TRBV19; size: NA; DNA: TGTGCCAGTAGTTCGTGGGAGTGGGATGAGCAGTTCTTC; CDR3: CASSSWEWDEQFF
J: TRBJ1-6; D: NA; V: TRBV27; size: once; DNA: TGTGCCAGCAGTTTATCGGAAGGGGTCAATTCACCCCTCCACTTT; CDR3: CASSLSEGVNSPLHF
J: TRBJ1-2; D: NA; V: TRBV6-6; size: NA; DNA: TGTGCCAGCAGTCAAGTACAGATGATCTATGGCTACACCTTC; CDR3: CASSQVQMIYGYTF
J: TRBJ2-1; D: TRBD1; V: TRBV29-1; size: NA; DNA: TGCAGCCTCCCAGGGGGCTACAATGAGCAGTTCTTC; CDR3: CSLPGGYNEQFF